This entry lists 14 T cell receptor beta chains sequenced from one sample in a study of T cell responses to AZD1222 COVID-19 vaccine. The protocol was immunoSEQ multiplex PCR, while the TCRdb copy is restricted to in-frame clones and leaves out a portion. Among approximately 90,000 clones listed, roughly nine tenths were seen once. The specimen comprised peripheral blood, sampled on day 0 of AZD1222 vaccination. The receptors stem from an adult in good health.

CDR3 in amino acids: CASKSGGQDYGYTF. DNA of the CDR3: TGTGCCAGTAAGTCAGGAGGGCAGGACTATGGCTACACCTTC. The chain couples TRBV19 to TRBJ1-2; no firm D call. Germline CDR1 reads LNHDA; CDR2 reads SQIVND (reference sequence). V lost 7 bases and J 3 bases, leaving 15 bases between the germline ends. The CDR3 sequence is 14 residues long.

The chain joins TRBV10-2 to TRBJ2-1, with TRBD2 identical over 11 bases. The CDR3 is 13 residues long. Trimming removed 9 bases from V and 4 bases from J; junction bases left unmatched: 2. Germline-derived CDR1 and CDR2 are WSHSY and SAAADI. The CDR3 DNA is TGCGCCAGTAGGACTAGCGGGTACAATGAGCAGTTCTTC. This codes for CASRTSGYNEQFF.

The J gene is TRBJ1-6, the V gene TRBV7-9; 7 bases match TRBD1. The germline V gene encodes CDR1 SEHNR and CDR2 FQNEAQ (reference sequence). Unmatched junction bases numbered 5, after V lost 5 bases and J lost 1 base. This CDR3 contains 16 residues. In DNA form, the CDR3 reads TGTGCCAGCAGCACCCCGGACAGGTCCTATAATTCACCCCTCCACTTT. Protein sequence: CASSTPDRSYNSPLHF.

CDR3 amino acids: CASSFGVSYNSPLHF. The DNA of the CDR3 is TGTGCCAGCAGTTTTGGGGTTTCCTATAATTCACCCCTCCACTTT. The V call is TRBV27, the J call TRBJ1-6; D not certain. The CDR3 runs 15 residues. Per the germline V gene, CDR1 is MNHEY and CDR2 is SMNVEV (reference sequence). Trimming shortened V by 3 bases and J by 1 base, and 7 bases separated the two germline ends.

V and J are TRBV4-1 and TRBJ2-5, with D perhaps matching TRBD1 (6 bases). Germline CDR1 is MGHRA and CDR2 is YSYEKL. This CDR3 contains 15 residues. Trimming took off 2 bases at V and 0 bases at J, with 10 bases between the two ends. In DNA form, the CDR3 reads TGCGCCAGCAGCCAACAGGGGTCAAACCAAGAGACCCAGTACTTC. Translated, it gives CASSQQGSNQETQYF.

In regard to this clone: One end of the junction does not line up with germline, which may come from a read error. Additional DNA sequences in this sample encode the identical CDR3. The chain uses TRBV19 and TRBJ1-4; maybe TRBD1 (6 bases). Germline CDR1 LNHDA, CDR2 SQIVND (reference sequence). The CDR3 spans 14 residues. CDR3 in amino acids: CASSIDAGDEKLFF. The CDR3, as DNA: TGCGCCAGTAGTATAGATGCAGGGGATGAAAAACTGTTTTTT.

The CDR3 loop is CATSDVPPDTNTGELFF. The CDR3 nucleotides read TGTGCCACCAGTGATGTCCCACCGGACACCAACACCGGGGAGCTGTTTTTT. The chain carries TRBV24-1 and TRBJ2-2; TRBD1 is a possible D gene (5 bases). The ends were cut back, 3 bases at V and 2 bases at J, with 15 bases in the middle. The CDR3 runs 17 residues. Germline values: CDR1 KGHDR, CDR2 SFDVKD.

The J gene is TRBJ1-4, the V gene TRBV6-5; 10 nucleotides match TRBD1. The CDR3 covers 15 residues. Per the germline V gene, CDR1 is MNHEY and CDR2 is SVGAGI. Trimming took 6 bases from V and 8 from J; bases not matched to a gene: 9. CDR3: CASSRTGGLREKLFF. The CDR3 region has the DNA TGTGCCAGCAGCCGGACAGGGGGACTGAGAGAAAAACTGTTTTTT.

This clone was found once. The J gene is TRBJ2-2, the V gene TRBV6-2 or TRBV6-3; 11 bases agree with TRBD2. Germline loops: CDR1 MNHEY, CDR2 SVGEGT. Trimming removed 2 bases from V and 1 base from J; junction bases left unmatched: 6. This CDR3 has 18 residues. The CDR3 region is CASSYRRLAGLNTGELFF. The CDR3 nucleotides are TGTGCCAGCAGTTACCGGAGACTAGCGGGGCTGAACACCGGGGAGCTGTTTTTT.

The V call is TRBV5-4, the J call TRBJ1-2; D is unresolved. The V end was cut by 4 bases, the J end by 2 bases, with 18 bases between. Germline CDR1 is SGHNT and CDR2 is YYREEE (reference sequence). The CDR3 has 16 residues. The CDR3: CASSLRETHQNYGYTF. For the CDR3, the DNA is TGTGCCAGCAGCCTAAGGGAGACACACCAAAACTATGGCTACACCTTC.

V is TRBV21-1 and J is TRBJ2-3; the D call in the table, TRBD2, was not verified against the DNA. TRBV21-1 corresponds to a pseudogene. The CDR3 is 13 residues long. CDR3 in DNA: TGTGCCAGCAGCAAGAGTAGCGAGGATACGCAGTATTTT. The encoded protein is CASSKSSEDTQYF.

This chain joins TRBV7-9 and TRBJ1-2; tentative D call: TRBD1 (6 bases). Germline V lookup: CDR1 SEHNR, CDR2 FQNEAQ (reference sequence). The CDR3 has 12 residues. Trimming pared 4 bases from V and 7 bases from J, leaving 10 bases between. CDR3 sequence (DNA): TGTGCCAGCAGCTCCCAGGGGATTGGCTACACCTTC. Translation gives CASSSQGIGYTF.

V usage is TRBV5-1 and J usage is TRBJ1-1, with 8 bases lining up with TRBD1. J lost 5 bases, V lost 4 bases, and 4 bases had no gene match. Germline V CDR1 and CDR2: SGHRS, YFSETQ. This CDR3 has 13 amino acids. This chain's CDR3 is CASSITGGTEAFF. The DNA of the CDR3 is TGCGCCAGCAGCATAACAGGGGGGACTGAAGCTTTCTTT.

The rearrangement uses TRBV5-1 and TRBJ1-1; the D is unclear. The germline CDR1 and CDR2 sequences are SGHRS and YFSETQ. Trimming left V 4 bases short and J 1 base short, with 11 bases between. This CDR3 comprises 14 residues. The DNA for the CDR3 is TGCGCCAGCAGCCCAGGTTCACCGAACACTGAAGCTTTCTTT. Translating it yields CASSPGSPNTEAFF. Full variable domain (outside the CDR3, taken from reference TRBV5-1 and TRBJ1-1): KAGVTQTPRYLIKTRGQQVTLSCSPISGHRSVSWYQQTPGQGLQFLFEYFSETQRNKGNFPGRFSGRQFSNSRSEMNVSTLELGDSALYLCASSPGSPNTEAFFGQGTRLTVV.